This is a list of T cell receptor beta chains from one sample in a study of cytomegalovirus exposure and HLA in healthy donors. Clones were sequenced by immunoSEQ multiplex PCR, and TCRdb holds only the in-frame ones, with some missing. This sample has 250,000 to 300,000 clones, with 80% to 90% found just once. The material sequenced was PBMCs. All receptors derive from a woman under 30 in good health and CMV-seronegative. The CDR3 runs from the conserved cysteine through the conserved F or W. The order of the fields is J gene, clone size, V gene, D gene, CDR3 protein, CDR3 DNA. A D gene is named only where the DNA matches it firmly. For some rows the clone size is stated as once, few or many, or as a class when expanded; others skip it.

>TRBJ2-2|NA|TRBV6-5|TRBD1
CASSYPTGGGSGELFF
TGTGCCAGCAGTTACCCGACAGGGGGGGGGTCCGGGGAGCTGTTTTTT
>TRBJ2-5|few|TRBV30|NA
CAWSVTGGRDAQYF
TGTGCCTGGAGTGTGACGGGCGGGCGGGACGCTCAGTACTTC
>TRBJ1-1|NA|TRBV27|NA
CASSLTNPIEAFF
TGTGCCAGCAGTTTAACAAACCCGATTGAAGCTTTCTTT
>TRBJ2-1|NA|TRBV6-5|NA
CASSPGTYNEQFF
TGTGCCAGCAGCCCCGGGACCTACAATGAGCAGTTCTTC
>TRBJ2-7|NA|TRBV11-2|TRBD1
CASSPGTGTSREQYF
TGTGCCAGCAGCCCTGGGACAGGGACCTCCCGGGAGCAGTACTTC
>TRBJ1-1|NA|TRBV6-1|TRBD1
CASSEDRVGNTEAFF
TGTGCCAGCAGTGAGGACAGGGTGGGGAACACTGAAGCTTTCTTT
>TRBJ2-5|NA|TRBV13|TRBD1
CASRSTGEEETQYF
TGTGCCAGCAGATCGACAGGGGAGGAAGAGACCCAGTACTTC
>TRBJ2-3|NA|TRBV7-9|NA
CASSLAQRASTDTQYF
TGTGCCAGCAGCTTAGCTCAGCGGGCAAGCACAGATACGCAGTATTTT
>TRBJ2-5|NA|TRBV7-3|TRBD2
CASSFGTSGKETQYF
TGTGCCAGCAGCTTCGGGACTAGCGGGAAAGAGACCCAGTACTTC
>TRBJ2-1|NA|TRBV6-4|NA
CASSDSKEATADEQFF
TGTGCCAGCAGTGACTCGAAAGAGGCCACCGCCGATGAGCAGTTCTTC
>TRBJ1-1|NA|TRBV27|NA
CASRGDWVNTEAFF
TGTGCCAGCAGGGGAGATTGGGTAAACACTGAAGCTTTCTTT
>TRBJ2-1|NA|TRBV18|TRBD2
CASSTRLAGAGNEQFF
TGTGCCAGCTCAACAAGACTAGCGGGGGCGGGTAATGAGCAGTTCTTC
>TRBJ2-1|NA|TRBV13|NA
CASSFPLVHEQFF
TGTGCCAGCAGCTTTCCCCTTGTCCATGAGCAGTTCTTC
>TRBJ2-3|NA|TRBV6-5|NA
CASSYSGGSTDTQYF
TGTGCCAGCAGTTACTCGGGGGGTAGCACAGATACGCAGTATTTT
>TRBJ2-2|NA|TRBV5-1|TRBD2
CASSLAGQNTGELFF
TGCGCCAGCAGCCTAGCGGGGCAGAACACCGGGGAGCTGTTTTTT
>TRBJ2-7|NA|TRBV18|TRBD2
CASSPPSGTVSYEQYF
TGTGCCAGCTCACCACCGAGCGGGACTGTGTCCTACGAGCAGTACTTC
>TRBJ1-1|NA|TRBV11-3|NA
CASSFGLGQGGTEAFF
TGTGCCAGCAGCTTTGGGTTGGGGCAGGGAGGCACTGAAGCTTTCTTT
>TRBJ1-5|NA|TRBV27|NA
CARTHRGRGGYSNQPQHF
TGTGCCAGAACCCATCGGGGGAGGGGGGGGTATAGCAATCAGCCCCAGCATTTT
>TRBJ1-4|NA|TRBV6-5|NA
CASSYGASRDEKLFF
TGTGCCAGCAGTTATGGGGCAAGTCGGGATGAAAAACTGTTTTTT
>TRBJ1-1|NA|TRBV27|NA
CASSLSFGRGRGTEAFF
TGTGCCAGCAGTTTATCGTTCGGGAGAGGGAGGGGGACTGAAGCTTTCTTT
>TRBJ1-1|few|TRBV7-2|NA
CASSLRQNTEAFF
TGTGCCAGCAGCCTAAGACAGAATACTGAAGCTTTCTTT
>TRBJ1-1|NA|TRBV29-1|TRBD1
CSAPGTGLGLGTEAFF
TGCAGCGCCCCCGGGACAGGGTTGGGTTTGGGCACTGAAGCTTTCTTT
>TRBJ2-3|NA|TRBV7-3|TRBD2
CASSGTSGNPTDTQYF
TGTGCCAGCAGCGGGACTAGCGGGAACCCCACAGATACGCAGTATTTT
>TRBJ1-2|NA|TRBV30|TRBD1
CAWSLHRGSGGYTF
TGTGCCTGGAGTCTCCACAGGGGGAGCGGTGGCTACACCTTC
>TRBJ2-7|NA|TRBV7-2|NA
CASSLGLSSYEQYF
TGTGCCAGCAGCCTGGGGCTGAGCTCCTACGAGCAGTACTTC
>TRBJ2-1|NA|TRBV9|TRBD2
CASSPYSGRIYNEQFF
TGTGCCAGCAGCCCTTATAGCGGGAGGATATACAATGAGCAGTTCTTC
>TRBJ2-1|few|TRBV7-3|TRBD2
CASSLGTRGNEQFF
TGTGCCAGCAGCTTAGGGACTAGAGGAAATGAGCAGTTCTTC
>TRBJ2-7|NA|TRBV4-3|TRBD1
CASSQTGQGVYEQYF
TGCGCCAGCAGCCAAACTGGACAGGGTGTCTACGAGCAGTACTTC
>TRBJ2-1|NA|TRBV15|TRBD2
CATSRLAGVLYNEQFF
TGTGCCACCAGCAGGCTAGCGGGGGTTCTTTACAATGAGCAGTTCTTC